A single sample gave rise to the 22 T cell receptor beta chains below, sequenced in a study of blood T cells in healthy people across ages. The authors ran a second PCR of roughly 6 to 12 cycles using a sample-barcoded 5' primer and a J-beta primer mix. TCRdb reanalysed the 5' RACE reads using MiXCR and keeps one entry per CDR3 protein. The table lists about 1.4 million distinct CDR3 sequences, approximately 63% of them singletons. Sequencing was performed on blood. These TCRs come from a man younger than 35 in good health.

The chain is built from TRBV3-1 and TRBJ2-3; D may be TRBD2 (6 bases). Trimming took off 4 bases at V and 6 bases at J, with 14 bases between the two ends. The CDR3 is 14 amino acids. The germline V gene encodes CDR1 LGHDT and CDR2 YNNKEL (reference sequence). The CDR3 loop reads CASSPEAGLDTQYF. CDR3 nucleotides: TGTGCCAGCAGCCCCGAGGCGGGGTTGGATACGCAGTATTTT.

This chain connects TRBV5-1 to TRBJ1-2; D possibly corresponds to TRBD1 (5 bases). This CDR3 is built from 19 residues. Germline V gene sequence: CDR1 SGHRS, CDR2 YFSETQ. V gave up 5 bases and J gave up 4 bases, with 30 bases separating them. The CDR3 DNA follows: TGCGCCAGCAGAAATTTTGAGAGTGGCAGGGAGATACTCGGCTATGGCTACACCTTC. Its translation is CASRNFESGREILGYGYTF.

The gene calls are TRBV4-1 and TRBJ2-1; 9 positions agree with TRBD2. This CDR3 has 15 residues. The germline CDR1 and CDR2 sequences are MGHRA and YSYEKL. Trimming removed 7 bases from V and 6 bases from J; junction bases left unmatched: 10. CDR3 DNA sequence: TGCGCCAGCATCTCCCTAGCGGGAAGCGTCAATGAGCAGTTCTTC. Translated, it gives CASISLAGSVNEQFF.

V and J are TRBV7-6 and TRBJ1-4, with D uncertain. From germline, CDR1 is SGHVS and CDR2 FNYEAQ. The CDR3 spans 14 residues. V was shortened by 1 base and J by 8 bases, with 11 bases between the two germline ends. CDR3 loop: CASSLGPLNEKLFF. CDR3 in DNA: TGTGCCAGCAGCTTAGGACCCCTCAACGAAAAACTGTTTTTT. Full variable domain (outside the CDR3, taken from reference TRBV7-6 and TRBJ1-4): GAGVSQSPRYKVTKRGQDVALRCDPISGHVSLYWYRQALGQGPEFLTYFNYEAQQDKSGLPNDRFSAERPEGSISTLTIQRTEQRDSAMYRCASSLGPLNEKLFFGSGTQLSVL.

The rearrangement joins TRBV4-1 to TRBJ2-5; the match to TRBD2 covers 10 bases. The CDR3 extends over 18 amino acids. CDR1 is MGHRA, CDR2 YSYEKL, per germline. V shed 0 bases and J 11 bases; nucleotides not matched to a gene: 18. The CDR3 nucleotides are TGCGCCAGCAGCCAAGATTCGCTAGCGGGAGCATATGGCAATGAGCAGTACTTC. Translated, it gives CASSQDSLAGAYGNEQYF.

For the CDR3, the DNA is TGTGCCAGCAGTTTCTCGAGACTAGCGGGAGATAAGCAGTTCTTC. Its translation is CASSFSRLAGDKQFF. This chain joins TRBV6-2 or TRBV6-3 and TRBJ2-1; 12 bases are a match to TRBD2. This CDR3 is built from 15 residues. The ends lost 4 bases at V and 11 bases at J; junction bases unmatched: 9. Germline-derived CDR1 and CDR2 are MNHEY and SVGEGT.

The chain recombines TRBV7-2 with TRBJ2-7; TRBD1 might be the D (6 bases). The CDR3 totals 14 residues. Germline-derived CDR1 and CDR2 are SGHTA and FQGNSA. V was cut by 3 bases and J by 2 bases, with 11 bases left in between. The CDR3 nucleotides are TGTGCCAGCAGCTTTCGGGCAGGGGCCTACGAGCAGTACTTC. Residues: CASSFRAGAYEQYF. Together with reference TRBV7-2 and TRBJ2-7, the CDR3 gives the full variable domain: GAGVSQSPSNKVTEKGKDVELRCDPISGHTALYWYRQSLGQGLEFLIYFQGNSAPDKSGLPSDRFSAERTGGSVSTLTIQRTQQEDSAVYLCASSFRAGAYEQYFGPGTRLTVT.

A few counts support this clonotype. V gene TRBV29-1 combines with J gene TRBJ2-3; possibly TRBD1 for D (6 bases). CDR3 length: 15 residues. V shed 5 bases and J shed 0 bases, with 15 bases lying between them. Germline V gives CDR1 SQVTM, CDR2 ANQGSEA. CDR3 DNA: TGCAGCGTTACGGACAGCGGCGCTAGCACAGATACGCAGTATTTT. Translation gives CSVTDSGASTDTQYF.

The DNA of the CDR3 is TGTGCCATCAGCCAGGACAGGGGATTTCAAGAGACCCAGTACTTC. Its translation: CAISQDRGFQETQYF. V is TRBV10-3 and J is TRBJ2-5; 9 positions agree with TRBD1. With 6 bases clipped from V and 2 bases from J, the junction kept 7 bases outside the gene matches. Germline V CDR1 and CDR2: ENHRY, SYGVKD. This CDR3 comprises 15 residues.

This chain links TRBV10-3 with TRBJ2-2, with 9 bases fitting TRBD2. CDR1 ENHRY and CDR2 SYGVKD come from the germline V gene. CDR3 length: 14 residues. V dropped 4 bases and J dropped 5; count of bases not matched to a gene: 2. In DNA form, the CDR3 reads TGTGCCATCAGTGTCGGACTAGCGACCGGGGAGCTGTTTTTT. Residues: CAISVGLATGELFF.

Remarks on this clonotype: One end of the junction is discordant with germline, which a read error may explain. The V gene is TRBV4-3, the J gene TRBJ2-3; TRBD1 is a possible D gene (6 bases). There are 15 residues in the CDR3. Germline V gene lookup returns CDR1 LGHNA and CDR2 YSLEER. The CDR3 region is CASGQDSSSTDTQYF. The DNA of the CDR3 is TGCGCCAGCGGCCAGGACAGTTCTAGCACAGATACGCAGTATTTT.

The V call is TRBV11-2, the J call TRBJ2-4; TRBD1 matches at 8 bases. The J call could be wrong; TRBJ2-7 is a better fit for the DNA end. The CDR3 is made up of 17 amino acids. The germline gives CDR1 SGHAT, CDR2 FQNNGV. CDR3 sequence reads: CASSLGPTGQEFDEQYF. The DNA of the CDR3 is TGTGCCAGCAGCTTAGGGCCAACGGGACAGGAGTTTGACGAGCAGTACTTC.

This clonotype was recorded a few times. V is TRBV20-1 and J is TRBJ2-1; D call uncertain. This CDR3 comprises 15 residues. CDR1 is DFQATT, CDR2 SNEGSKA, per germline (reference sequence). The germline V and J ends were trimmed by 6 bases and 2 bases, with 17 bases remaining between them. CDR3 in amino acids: CSARPILVTYNEQFF. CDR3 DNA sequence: TGCAGTGCCCGTCCGATCCTTGTGACCTACAATGAGCAGTTCTTC.

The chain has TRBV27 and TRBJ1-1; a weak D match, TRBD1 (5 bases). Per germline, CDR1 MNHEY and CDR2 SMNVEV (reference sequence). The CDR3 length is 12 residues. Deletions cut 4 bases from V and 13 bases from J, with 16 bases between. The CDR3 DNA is TGTGCCAGCAGTTCAGGGCAGGCAGAGGTTTTCTTT. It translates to CASSSGQAEVFF.

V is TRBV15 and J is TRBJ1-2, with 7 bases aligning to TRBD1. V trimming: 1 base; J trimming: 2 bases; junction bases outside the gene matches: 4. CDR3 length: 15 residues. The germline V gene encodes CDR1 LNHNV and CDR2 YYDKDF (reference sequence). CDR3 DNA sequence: TGTGCCACCAGCAGAGGAAGGGGGCTGAACTATGGCTACACCTTC. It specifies CATSRGRGLNYGYTF.

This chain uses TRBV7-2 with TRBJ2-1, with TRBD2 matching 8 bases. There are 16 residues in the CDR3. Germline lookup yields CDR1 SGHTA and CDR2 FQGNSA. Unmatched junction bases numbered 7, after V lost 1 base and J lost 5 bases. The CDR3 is CASSLGTSSPDNEQFF. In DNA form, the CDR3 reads TGTGCCAGCAGCTTAGGGACTAGCTCGCCGGACAATGAGCAGTTCTTC. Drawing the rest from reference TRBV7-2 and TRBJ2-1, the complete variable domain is GAGVSQSPSNKVTEKGKDVELRCDPISGHTALYWYRQSLGQGLEFLIYFQGNSAPDKSGLPSDRFSAERTGGSVSTLTIQRTQQEDSAVYLCASSLGTSSPDNEQFFGPGTRLTVL.

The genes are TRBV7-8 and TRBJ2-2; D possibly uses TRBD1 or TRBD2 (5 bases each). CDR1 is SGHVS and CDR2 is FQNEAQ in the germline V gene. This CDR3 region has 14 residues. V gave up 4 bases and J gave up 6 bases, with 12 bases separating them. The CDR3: CASSWDPNAGELFF. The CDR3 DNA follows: TGTGCCAGCAGCTGGGACCCAAATGCCGGGGAGCTGTTTTTT.

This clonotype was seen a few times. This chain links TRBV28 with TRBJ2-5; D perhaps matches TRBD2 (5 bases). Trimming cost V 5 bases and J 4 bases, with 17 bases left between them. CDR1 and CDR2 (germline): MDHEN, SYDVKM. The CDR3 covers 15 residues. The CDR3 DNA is TGTGCCAGCAGTATCAGAGCACTAGGGTCAGAGACCCAGTACTTC. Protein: CASSIRALGSETQYF.

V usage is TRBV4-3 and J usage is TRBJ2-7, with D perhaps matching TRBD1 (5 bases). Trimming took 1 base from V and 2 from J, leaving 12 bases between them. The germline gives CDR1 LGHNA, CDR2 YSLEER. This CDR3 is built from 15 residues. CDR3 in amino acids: CASSQGDSPPYEQYF. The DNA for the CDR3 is TGCGCCAGCAGCCAAGGAGACAGCCCCCCCTACGAGCAGTACTTC.

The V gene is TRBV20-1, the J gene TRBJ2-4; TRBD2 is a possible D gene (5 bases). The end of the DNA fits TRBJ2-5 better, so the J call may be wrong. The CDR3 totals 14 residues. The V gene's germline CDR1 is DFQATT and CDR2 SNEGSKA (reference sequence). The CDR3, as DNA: TGCAGTGCAGAGGCGGTAACGGGAATAGAGACCCAGTACTTC. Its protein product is CSAEAVTGIETQYF.

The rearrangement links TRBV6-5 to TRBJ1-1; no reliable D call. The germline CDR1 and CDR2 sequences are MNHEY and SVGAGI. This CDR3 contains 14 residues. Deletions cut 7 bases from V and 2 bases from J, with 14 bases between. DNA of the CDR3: TGTGCCAGCAAGATTCCTGGATTCAACACTGAAGCTTTCTTT. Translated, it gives CASKIPGFNTEAFF.

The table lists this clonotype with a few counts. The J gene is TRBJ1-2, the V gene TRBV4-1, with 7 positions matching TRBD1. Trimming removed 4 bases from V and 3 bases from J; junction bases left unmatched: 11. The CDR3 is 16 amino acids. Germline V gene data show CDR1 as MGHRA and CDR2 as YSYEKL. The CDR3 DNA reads TGCGCCAGCAGCCCTCTAGAGGGGGGGACAGACTATGGCTACACCTTC. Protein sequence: CASSPLEGGTDYGYTF.